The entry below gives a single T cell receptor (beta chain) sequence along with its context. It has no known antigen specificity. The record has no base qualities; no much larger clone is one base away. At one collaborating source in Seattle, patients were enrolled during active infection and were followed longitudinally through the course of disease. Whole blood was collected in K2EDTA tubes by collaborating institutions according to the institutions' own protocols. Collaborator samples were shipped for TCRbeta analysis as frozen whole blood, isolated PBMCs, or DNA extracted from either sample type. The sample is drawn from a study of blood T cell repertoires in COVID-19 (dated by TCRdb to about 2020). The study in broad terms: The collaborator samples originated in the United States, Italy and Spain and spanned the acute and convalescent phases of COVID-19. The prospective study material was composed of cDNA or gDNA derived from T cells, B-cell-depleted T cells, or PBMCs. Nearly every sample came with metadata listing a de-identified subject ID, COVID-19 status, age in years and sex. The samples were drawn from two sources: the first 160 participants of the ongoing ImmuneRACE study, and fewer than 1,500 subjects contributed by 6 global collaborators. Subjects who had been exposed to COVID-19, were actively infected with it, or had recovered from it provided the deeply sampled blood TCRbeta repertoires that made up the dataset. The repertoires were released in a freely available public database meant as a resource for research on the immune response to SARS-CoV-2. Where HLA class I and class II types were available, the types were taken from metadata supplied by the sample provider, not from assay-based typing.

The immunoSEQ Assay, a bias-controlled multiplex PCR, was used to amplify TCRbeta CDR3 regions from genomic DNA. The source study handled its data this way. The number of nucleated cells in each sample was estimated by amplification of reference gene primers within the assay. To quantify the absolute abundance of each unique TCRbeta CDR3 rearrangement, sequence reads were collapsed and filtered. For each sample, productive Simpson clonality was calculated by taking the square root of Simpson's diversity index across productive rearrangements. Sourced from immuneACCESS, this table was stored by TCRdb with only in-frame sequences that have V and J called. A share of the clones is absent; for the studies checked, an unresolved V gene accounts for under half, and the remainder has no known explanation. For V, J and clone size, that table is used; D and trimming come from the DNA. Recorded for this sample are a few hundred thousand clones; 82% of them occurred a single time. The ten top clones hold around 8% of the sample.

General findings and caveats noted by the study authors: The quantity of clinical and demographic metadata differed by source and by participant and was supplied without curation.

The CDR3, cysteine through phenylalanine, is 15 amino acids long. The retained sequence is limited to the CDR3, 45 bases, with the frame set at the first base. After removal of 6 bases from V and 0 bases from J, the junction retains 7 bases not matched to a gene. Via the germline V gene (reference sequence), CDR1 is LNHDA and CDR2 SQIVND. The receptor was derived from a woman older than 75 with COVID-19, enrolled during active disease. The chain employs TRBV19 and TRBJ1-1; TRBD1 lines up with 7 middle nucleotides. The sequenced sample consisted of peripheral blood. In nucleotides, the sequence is TGTGCCAGTAGCCCACAGGGGCGCTTGAACACTGAAGCTTTCTTT. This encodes CASSPQGRLNTEAFF.